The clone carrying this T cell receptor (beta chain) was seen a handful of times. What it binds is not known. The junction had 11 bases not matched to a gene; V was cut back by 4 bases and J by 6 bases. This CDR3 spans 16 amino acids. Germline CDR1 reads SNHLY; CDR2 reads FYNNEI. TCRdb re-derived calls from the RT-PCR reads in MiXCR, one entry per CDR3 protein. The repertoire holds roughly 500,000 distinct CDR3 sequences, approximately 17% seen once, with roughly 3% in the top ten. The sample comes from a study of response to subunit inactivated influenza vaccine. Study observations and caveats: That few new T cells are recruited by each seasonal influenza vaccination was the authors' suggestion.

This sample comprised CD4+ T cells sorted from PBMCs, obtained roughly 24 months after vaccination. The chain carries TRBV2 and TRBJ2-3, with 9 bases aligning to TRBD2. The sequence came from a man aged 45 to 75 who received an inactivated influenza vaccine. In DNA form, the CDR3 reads TGTGCCAGCAGTGCCGAGACTAGCGGTTTTGGGGATACGCAGTATTTT. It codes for CASSAETSGFGDTQYF.